The 5 T cell receptor beta chains given below trace back to one sample, sequenced in a study of OX40 agonist ivuxolimab in advanced cancers. Libraries were prepared by immunoSEQ multiplex PCR; TCRdb keeps only in-frame clonotypes and omits some of them. In the table there are approximately 74,000 clones, almost 90% of which are singletons. Specimen: CD4+ or CD8+ T cells sorted from blood, collected in a trial of the OX40 agonist ivuxolimab. These receptors all come from an adult with an advanced solid tumor such as melanoma, head and neck, liver or kidney cancer.

The V gene is TRBV10-3, the J gene TRBJ2-7, with 10 bases identical to TRBD1. CDR1 and CDR2 from the germline V gene are ENHRY and SYGVKD. The CDR3 loop spans 14 amino acids. Losses at the gene ends were 11 bases for V and 2 bases for J; bases not matched to a gene: 9. CDR3 bases: TGTGCCGTCTCGGGGGGGACAGGGGCCTACGAGCAGTACTTC. Translated, it gives CAVSGGTGAYEQYF.

The chain employs TRBV19 and TRBJ1-1; no definite D call. Germline lookup yields CDR1 LNHDA and CDR2 SQIVND (reference sequence). The CDR3 has 14 amino acids. With 2 bases removed from V and 4 bases from J, the gap between germline ends came to 11 bases. The chain's CDR3 is CASSIRGVGTEAFF. CDR3 DNA sequence: TGTGCCAGTAGTATACGGGGAGTCGGCACTGAAGCTTTCTTT. The whole variable domain, remainder taken from reference TRBV19 and TRBJ1-1, is DGGITQSPKYLFRKEGQNVTLSCEQNLNHDAMYWYRQDPGQGLRLIYYSQIVNDFQKGDIAEGYSVSREKKESFPLTVTSAQKNPTAFYLCASSIRGVGTEAFFGQGTRLTVV.

The J gene is TRBJ2-1, the V gene TRBV4-2; 9 bases are shared with TRBD2. The CDR3 spans 17 residues. J was trimmed by 3 bases and V by 1 base; bases with no gene match: 7. CDR1 LGHNA and CDR2 YNFKEQ come from the germline V gene. CDR3 DNA: TGTGCCAGCAGCCAAGGGACTACGCGGGAGGGCTACAATGAGCAGTTCTTC. Protein: CASSQGTTREGYNEQFF.

The chain has TRBV6-6 and TRBJ1-2; no definite D call. Germline CDR1 and CDR2: MNHNY and SVGAGI (reference sequence). V lost 4 bases, J lost 8 bases, and 11 bases lay in between. The CDR3 is made up of 12 amino acids. Here the CDR3 reads CASSSLQKGYTF. CDR3 DNA: TGTGCCAGCAGTTCACTACAGAAGGGCTACACCTTC.

The chain has TRBV11-3 and TRBJ2-2; D is possibly TRBD2 (7 bases). CDR1 and CDR2 (germline): SGHNT, YENEEA. Between the trimmed V and J ends, which lost 8 bases and 3 bases, there was a span of 13 bases. The CDR3 covers 14 residues. CDR3 DNA: TGTGCCAGCGAGTCGGGGGGCTACACCGGGGAGCTGTTTTTT. This codes for CASESGGYTGELFF. The full variable domain, with the rest looked up from reference TRBV11-3 and TRBJ2-2, is EAGVVQSPRYKIIEKKQPVAFWCNPISGHNTLYWYLQNLGQGPELLIRYENEEAVDDSQLPKDRFSAERLKGVDSTLKIQPAELGDSAVYLCASESGGYTGELFFGEGSRLTVL.